One sample yielded the 17 T cell receptor beta chains listed below, sequenced in a study of blood T cell repertoires in COVID-19 (TCRdb year 2020). The receptor library was made with the immunoSEQ multiplex PCR assay. The immuneACCESS repertoire file appears here via TCRdb, limited to in-frame rearrangements. These files lack a portion of the clones; in checked studies, under half of the deficit traces to unresolved V genes, and the cause of the others is not known. Here the sample has 390,000 or so clones; about 89% occur a single time. The biggest ten clones account for 8% to 13% of the sample. Sequencing was done on a sample of peripheral blood. The origin of the receptors is a woman between 25 and 40 years old with COVID-19, enrolled during active disease.

This rearrangement joins TRBV7-6 to TRBJ1-1; D is perhaps TRBD1 (5 bases). Germline V CDR1 and CDR2: SGHVS, FNYEAQ. V was clipped by 5 bases and J by 0 bases, with 10 bases between them. The CDR3 is 14 amino acids. The DNA for the CDR3 is TGTGCCAGCAGCCCACAGGTCCTGAACACTGAAGCTTTCTTT. It is translated as CASSPQVLNTEAFF.

The chain links TRBV4-3 to TRBJ1-1; unclear D gene. The germline V and J ends were trimmed by 5 bases and 5 bases, with 15 bases remaining between them. Germline values: CDR1 LGHNA, CDR2 YSLEER. The CDR3 extends over 14 amino acids. In DNA, the CDR3 is TGCGCCAGCAGCATTCGTCCGAGGGAAACTGAAGCTTTCTTT. Its protein is CASSIRPRETEAFF.

The DNA of the CDR3 is TGTGCCACCAGTGACGGACAGGGTATTGAGCCCCAGCATTTT. It translates to CATSDGQGIEPQHF. The gene calls are TRBV24-1 and TRBJ1-5, with TRBD1 matching over 8 bases. V shed 4 bases, J shed 8 bases, and the junction held 6 bases outside the gene matches. Germline loops: CDR1 KGHDR, CDR2 SFDVKD. This CDR3 is built from 14 residues.

This chain uses TRBV5-5 with TRBJ2-1; 8 nucleotides agree with TRBD2. In germline, CDR1 is SGHKS, CDR2 YYEKEE (reference sequence). The CDR3 contains 15 residues. V trimming: 0 bases; J trimming: 8 bases; junction bases outside the gene matches: 7. The CDR3 region has the DNA TGTGCCAGCAGCTTGGGAGCGGGAGAGGTAGATGAGCAGTTCTTC. Its protein product is CASSLGAGEVDEQFF.

The rearrangement uses TRBV25-1 and TRBJ1-1; 9 bases are a match to TRBD1. J was trimmed by 5 bases and V by 5 bases; bases with no gene match: 9. This CDR3 comprises 15 residues. Per the germline V gene, CDR1 is MGHDK and CDR2 is SYGVNS. CDR3 loop: CASSRGQGMWTEAFF. The CDR3 nucleotides are TGTGCCAGCAGTCGGGGACAGGGAATGTGGACTGAAGCTTTCTTT.

This clone was picked up one time. The chain combines TRBV10-3 with TRBJ2-1; TRBD2 is a possible D gene (6 bases). This CDR3 contains 12 residues. Germline V gives CDR1 ENHRY, CDR2 SYGVKD. Trimming took off 11 bases at V and 2 bases at J, with 10 bases between the two ends. CDR3 coding DNA: TGTGCCTCCCGGGGGACCTACAATGAGCAGTTCTTC. Translated: CASRGTYNEQFF.

V is TRBV6-2 or TRBV6-3 and J is TRBJ1-1; D is unclear. The CDR3 totals 13 residues. Germline loops: CDR1 MNHEY, CDR2 SVGEGT. V lost 2 bases and J lost 2, with 6 bases in between. CDR3 in DNA: TGTGCCAGCAGTTACGTCTTCAACACTGAAGCTTTCTTT. It is translated as CASSYVFNTEAFF.

This chain joins TRBV6-5 and TRBJ2-1; 9 nucleotides agree with TRBD1. This CDR3 has 15 residues. Germline CDR1 MNHEY, CDR2 SVGAGI. V trimming: 5 bases; J trimming: 9 bases; junction bases outside the gene matches: 11. The CDR3 coding sequence is TGTGCCAGCAGTCACCGGGACAGGGACGATGGTGAGCAGTTCTTC. It translates to CASSHRDRDDGEQFF.

The rearrangement joins TRBV10-1 to TRBJ2-2; no clear D gene. The CDR3 runs to 14 residues. Germline V CDR1 and CDR2: WNHNN, SYGVQD (reference sequence). The V end lost 0 bases, the J end lost 6 bases, and 8 bases lay between the germline ends. The DNA of the CDR3 is TGCGCCAGCAGTGAGTCGCAAGCGTCCGGGGAGCTGTTTTTT. This sequence encodes CASSESQASGELFF.

The chain carries TRBV2 and TRBJ1-5; no reliable D call. Germline CDR1 and CDR2: SNHLY and FYNNEI. The CDR3 is 14 amino acids. V shed 8 bases and J shed 3 bases, with 14 bases lying between them. CDR3 residues: CASASEGFNQPQHF. The CDR3 nucleotides are TGTGCCAGCGCTTCTGAGGGTTTCAATCAGCCCCAGCATTTT. Full variable domain (outside the CDR3, taken from reference TRBV2 and TRBJ1-5): EPEVTQTPSHQVTQMGQEVILRCVPISNHLYFYWYRQILGQKVEFLVSFYNNEISEKSEIFDDQFSVERPDGSNFTLKIRSTKLEDSAMYFCASASEGFNQPQHFGDGTRLSIL.

This sequence joins TRBV30 and TRBJ1-1; 7 positions match TRBD1. Germline CDR1 reads GTSNPN; CDR2 reads SVGIG (reference sequence). CDR3 length: 13 amino acids. J was trimmed by 11 bases and V by 2 bases; bases with no gene match: 11. CDR3 nucleotides: TGTGCCTGGAGTCTCGACAGGGCTTTTGACGCTTTCTTT. Protein sequence: CAWSLDRAFDAFF.

The chain combines TRBV30 with TRBJ2-3, with D possibly being TRBD2 (7 bases). The CDR3 runs to 17 residues. The germline V gene encodes CDR1 GTSNPN and CDR2 SVGIG (reference sequence). The V gene lost 0 bases and the J gene lost 2 bases, with 18 bases spanning the gap. In DNA form, the CDR3 reads TGTGCCTGGAGTGTTGGACTAGGGGGAATTTTCACAGATACGCAGTATTTT. This gives the protein CAWSVGLGGIFTDTQYF.

This sequence joins TRBV28 and TRBJ2-7; possible D gene TRBD1, 5 bases. The CDR3 runs 15 residues. From germline, CDR1 is MDHEN and CDR2 SYDVKM. Trimming cost V 2 bases and J 3 bases, with 14 bases left between them. In DNA form, the CDR3 reads TGTGCCAGCAGTTTAGTTAGCAGGGCAGGCTACGAGCAGTACTTC. It yields the protein CASSLVSRAGYEQYF.

The chain has TRBV16 and TRBJ2-1, with D possibly TRBD2 on 6 matching bases. The CDR3 spans 17 residues. Deletions cut 2 bases from V and 0 bases from J, with 14 bases between. Per the germline V gene, CDR1 is KGHSY and CDR2 is FQNENV. DNA of the CDR3: TGTGCCAGCAGCCAAAGGACTCTCGGGGGCTCCTACAATGAGCAGTTCTTC. Translating it yields CASSQRTLGGSYNEQFF.

The chain joins TRBV28 to TRBJ2-7; D possibly corresponds to TRBD1 (5 bases). Germline CDR1 is MDHEN and CDR2 is SYDVKM. CDR3 length equals 12 residues. Trimming cost V 2 bases and J 6 bases, with 8 bases left between them. This CDR3 is CASSLPGPEQYF. CDR3 bases: TGTGCCAGCAGTTTACCAGGGCCCGAGCAGTACTTC.

This chain uses TRBV5-1 with TRBJ1-5, with 7 bases aligning to TRBD1. V was pared by 0 bases and J by 13 bases, with 7 bases of the junction left unmatched. This CDR3 region has 13 residues. The germline gives CDR1 SGHRS, CDR2 YFSETQ. CDR3: CASSLVQGGFQHF. In DNA, the CDR3 is TGCGCCAGCAGCTTGGTTCAGGGGGGTTTTCAGCATTTT.

This CDR3 is CAISERGLPLHF. Here the CDR3 DNA reads TGTGCCATCAGTGAGAGGGGACTACCCCTCCACTTT. This chain connects TRBV10-3 to TRBJ1-6; possibly TRBD1 for D (5 bases). CDR1 and CDR2 (germline): ENHRY, SYGVKD. The CDR3 length is 12 residues. V dropped 2 bases and J dropped 12 bases, with 8 bases sitting between them.